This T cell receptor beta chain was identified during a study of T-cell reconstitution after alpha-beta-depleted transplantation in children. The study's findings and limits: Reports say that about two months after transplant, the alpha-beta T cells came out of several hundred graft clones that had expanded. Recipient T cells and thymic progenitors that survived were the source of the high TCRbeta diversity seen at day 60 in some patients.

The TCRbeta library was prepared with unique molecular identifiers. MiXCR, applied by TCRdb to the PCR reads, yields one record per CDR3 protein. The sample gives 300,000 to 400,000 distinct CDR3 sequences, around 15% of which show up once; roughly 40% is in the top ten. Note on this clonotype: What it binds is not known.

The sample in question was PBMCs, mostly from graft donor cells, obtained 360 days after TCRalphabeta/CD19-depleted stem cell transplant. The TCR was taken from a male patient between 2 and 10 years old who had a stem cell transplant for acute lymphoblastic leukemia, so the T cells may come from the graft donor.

CDR3 sequence reads: CASSLAVGGRSSNLPSTDTQYF. For the CDR3, the DNA is TGCGCCAGCAGCTTGGCGGTCGGGGGAAGGTCAAGCAACTTACCTAGCACAGATACGCAGTATTTT. This sequence joins TRBV5-1 and TRBJ2-3, with D perhaps matching TRBD2 (6 bases). CDR1 and CDR2 (germline): SGHRS, YFSETQ. V was clipped by 0 bases and J by 0 bases, with 29 bases between them. CDR3 size: 22 residues.